The clone carrying this TCR beta chain showed up many times. Its matching antigen is unknown. The entry originates in a study of read filtering for tumor transcriptome and immune sequencing. Study background: Mean patient age was about 66 years, range about 45 to 85; over 16 male, 14 to 15 female. Findings and limits, study-wide: Around 84% of IR-seq clonotypes had one read, totaling around 4% of reads; RNA-seq: about 69% and 49%.

The library was built from about 370 ng RNA with molecular barcoded adaptors for alpha/delta and beta/gamma chains. One entry per CDR3 protein results from TCRdb running MiXCR on the reads. The sample shows about 130,000 distinct CDR3 sequences, 10% to 15% of them seen only once. This CDR3 region has 12 residues. Trimming took 0 bases from V and 5 from J, leaving 5 bases between them. Germline V gene sequence: CDR1 SGHRS, CDR2 YFSETQ. Sequenced input: a population of CD138-negative cells sorted from bone marrow. This chain connects TRBV5-1 to TRBJ2-5, with D unresolved. This TCR was sampled from a donor over 35 with multiple myeloma. DNA for the CDR3: TGCGCCAGCAGCTTGGCCTTGGAGACCCAGTACTTC. Translating gives CASSLALETQYF.